Listed below are T cell receptor beta chains from one sample, sequenced in a study of CD8 T cells in ankylosing spondylitis. TCRdb re-analysed the 5' RACE reads in MiXCR, keeping a single row per CDR3 protein. The table lists around 130,000 distinct CDR3 sequences, approximately 10% of them singletons. The specimen sequenced was blood, either unsorted or a sorted T cell fraction (not recorded which). The receptor source for this set is a male donor with ankylosing spondylitis or in good health (not recorded which). The CDR3 runs from the conserved cysteine through the conserved F or W. Each record gives: clone size, J gene, D gene, V gene, CDR3 DNA, CDR3 protein. The D gene is left open where the match is weak. A clone size is listed for some rows: how often the clone was seen (once, few, many), or a class if it is expanded.

abundance: many; j_gene: TRBJ1-3; d_gene: -; v_gene: TRBV15; CDR3nt: TGTGCCACCAGCAGACCAGGACGGGGCCTCTCTGGAAACACCATATATTTT; CDR3aa: CATSRPGRGLSGNTIYF
abundance: many; j_gene: TRBJ2-1; d_gene: TRBD2; v_gene: TRBV5-5; CDR3nt: TGTGCCAGCAGCTTGACCGGGACTAGCGGCAGAAATGAGCAGTTCTTC; CDR3aa: CASSLTGTSGRNEQFF
abundance: many; j_gene: TRBJ1-1; d_gene: -; v_gene: TRBV7-9; CDR3nt: TGTGCCAGCAGCTTAGACCGAGGGGCCACTGAAGCTTTCTTT; CDR3aa: CASSLDRGATEAFF
abundance: few; j_gene: TRBJ2-1; d_gene: -; v_gene: TRBV5-1; CDR3nt: TGCGCCAGCAGCTTGTCGTGGGCGGGGCCCTACAATGAGCAGTTCTTC; CDR3aa: CASSLSWAGPYNEQFF
abundance: -; j_gene: TRBJ2-3; d_gene: TRBD2; v_gene: TRBV6-5; CDR3nt: TGTGCCAGCAGTTACGGGTTAGCGGGAGTCAAAGCAGATACGCAGTATTTT; CDR3aa: CASSYGLAGVKADTQYF
abundance: many; j_gene: TRBJ1-1; d_gene: TRBD1; v_gene: TRBV20-1; CDR3nt: TGCAGTGCCATAAACGACAGGGGACGGACTGAAGCTTTCTTT; CDR3aa: CSAINDRGRTEAFF
abundance: many; j_gene: TRBJ2-5; d_gene: -; v_gene: TRBV7-9; CDR3nt: TGTGCCAGCAGCACCGCGGGACAGCAAGAGACCCAGTACTTC; CDR3aa: CASSTAGQQETQYF
abundance: -; j_gene: TRBJ2-5; d_gene: TRBD2; v_gene: TRBV23-1; CDR3nt: TGCGCCAGCAGTCAATCCCGCCAGCGGGAAGGTGGGACCCAGTACTTC; CDR3aa: CASSQSRQREGGTQYF
abundance: -; j_gene: TRBJ2-1; d_gene: TRBD1; v_gene: TRBV5-1; CDR3nt: TGCGCCAGCAGCTTGGGCCGGGACAGGGTGTCCAATGAGCAGTTCTTC; CDR3aa: CASSLGRDRVSNEQFF
abundance: many; j_gene: TRBJ2-6; d_gene: -; v_gene: TRBV12-3/TRBV12-4; CDR3nt: TGTGCCAGCAGTTTTCAGAGCGCTGGGGCCAACGTCCTGACTTTC; CDR3aa: CASSFQSAGANVLTF
abundance: few; j_gene: TRBJ2-1; d_gene: -; v_gene: TRBV7-3; CDR3nt: TGTGCCAGCAGCTCTAGCGAGACTAACAATGAGCAGTTCTTC; CDR3aa: CASSSSETNNEQFF
abundance: many; j_gene: TRBJ1-2; d_gene: TRBD1; v_gene: TRBV15; CDR3nt: TGTGCCACCAGCAACAACCGGGACAGGTTGGGAAATGGCTACACCTTC; CDR3aa: CATSNNRDRLGNGYTF
abundance: many; j_gene: TRBJ2-1; d_gene: TRBD1; v_gene: TRBV24-1; CDR3nt: TGTGCCACCAGTGACTCTCCCGGGACAGGGACCCACAATGAGCAGTTCTTC; CDR3aa: CATSDSPGTGTHNEQFF
abundance: many; j_gene: TRBJ1-1; d_gene: -; v_gene: TRBV29-1; CDR3nt: TGCAGCGTTGATTGGGGGGAGAACACTGAAGCTTTCTTT; CDR3aa: CSVDWGENTEAFF
abundance: few; j_gene: TRBJ2-3; d_gene: -; v_gene: TRBV7-2; CDR3nt: TGTGCCAGCAGCCCCCCGGGCATCACAGATACGCAGTATTTT; CDR3aa: CASSPPGITDTQYF
abundance: -; j_gene: TRBJ2-2; d_gene: -; v_gene: TRBV28; CDR3nt: TGTGCCAGCAGTTTTATTGCGGGAACCGGGGAGCTGTTTTTT; CDR3aa: CASSFIAGTGELFF
abundance: many; j_gene: TRBJ2-1; d_gene: -; v_gene: TRBV20-1; CDR3nt: TGCAGTGCCTTAAGGAGCAGGGTATACAATGAGCAGTTCTTC; CDR3aa: CSALRSRVYNEQFF
abundance: few; j_gene: TRBJ1-6; d_gene: -; v_gene: TRBV27; CDR3nt: TGTGCCAGCAGTTTACTGGGAGAGAATTCACCCCTCCACTTT; CDR3aa: CASSLLGENSPLHF
abundance: many; j_gene: TRBJ2-7; d_gene: -; v_gene: TRBV20-1; CDR3nt: TGCAGTGCCTTGAAAGGGCCTGTCTACGAGCAGTACTTC; CDR3aa: CSALKGPVYEQYF
abundance: few; j_gene: TRBJ1-4; d_gene: -; v_gene: TRBV12-3/TRBV12-4; CDR3nt: TGTGCCAGCAGTTTTATGGGGCAGGCCGCCGCGGAAAAACTGTTTTTT; CDR3aa: CASSFMGQAAAEKLFF
abundance: many; j_gene: TRBJ2-1; d_gene: TRBD1; v_gene: TRBV5-5; CDR3nt: TGTGCCAGCAGCTCTACAGGGGGCTCCTACAATGAGCAGTTCTTC; CDR3aa: CASSSTGGSYNEQFF
abundance: many; j_gene: TRBJ2-1; d_gene: -; v_gene: TRBV7-2; CDR3nt: TGTGCCAGCAGCTTTGGCGGGTCCCCCAATGAGCAGTTCTTC; CDR3aa: CASSFGGSPNEQFF
abundance: many; j_gene: TRBJ2-7; d_gene: TRBD2; v_gene: TRBV6-5; CDR3nt: TGTGCCAGCAGTTACGGGACTAGCGGGAGGGCCCACGAGCAGTACTTC; CDR3aa: CASSYGTSGRAHEQYF
abundance: few; j_gene: TRBJ1-5; d_gene: -; v_gene: TRBV20-1; CDR3nt: TGCAGTGCCACAAGACAGACACTTAGCAATCAGCCCCAGCATTTT; CDR3aa: CSATRQTLSNQPQHF
abundance: many; j_gene: TRBJ2-5; d_gene: -; v_gene: TRBV20-1; CDR3nt: TGCAGTGCTAGAGTTCCGGCTCAAGAGACCCAGTACTTC; CDR3aa: CSARVPAQETQYF
abundance: many; j_gene: TRBJ2-3; d_gene: TRBD2; v_gene: TRBV11-2; CDR3nt: TGTGCCAGCAGCCCTACTAGCGGGATCACAGATACGCAGTATTTT; CDR3aa: CASSPTSGITDTQYF
abundance: -; j_gene: TRBJ2-1; d_gene: -; v_gene: TRBV6-2/TRBV6-3; CDR3nt: TGTGCCAGCAGTTACTCGATTAGGGTCAATGAGCAGTTCTTC; CDR3aa: CASSYSIRVNEQFF
abundance: many; j_gene: TRBJ2-1; d_gene: TRBD2; v_gene: TRBV20-1; CDR3nt: TGCAGTGCCGGTAGTCTAGCGGGAGTCGGTGAGCAGTTCTTC; CDR3aa: CSAGSLAGVGEQFF
abundance: many; j_gene: TRBJ2-3; d_gene: TRBD2; v_gene: TRBV29-1; CDR3nt: TGCAGCGTTGATCCAGCGGGAGGGGCAGATACGCAGTATTTT; CDR3aa: CSVDPAGGADTQYF
abundance: few; j_gene: TRBJ2-3; d_gene: TRBD2; v_gene: TRBV24-1; CDR3nt: TGTGCCACCAGTGACGCGGGAGAGCCCACAGATACGCAGTATTTT; CDR3aa: CATSDAGEPTDTQYF
abundance: -; j_gene: TRBJ1-1; d_gene: -; v_gene: TRBV20-1; CDR3nt: TGCAGTGCTAGAGGAGGAGGGGACACTGAAGCTTTCTTT; CDR3aa: CSARGGGDTEAFF
abundance: -; j_gene: TRBJ2-2; d_gene: -; v_gene: TRBV2; CDR3nt: TGTGCCAGCAGCAGGGACACCCCGAACACCGGGGAGCTGTTTTTT; CDR3aa: CASSRDTPNTGELFF
abundance: many; j_gene: TRBJ2-7; d_gene: TRBD1; v_gene: TRBV3-1; CDR3nt: TGTGCCAGCAGCCGATCCCCCGGGACAGGACACGAGCAGTACTTC; CDR3aa: CASSRSPGTGHEQYF
abundance: many; j_gene: TRBJ2-7; d_gene: TRBD2; v_gene: TRBV10-3; CDR3nt: TGTGCCACCGAACGGGGGACTAGCGGGAACTACGAGCAGTACTTC; CDR3aa: CATERGTSGNYEQYF
abundance: many; j_gene: TRBJ2-3; d_gene: -; v_gene: TRBV7-2; CDR3nt: TGTGCCAGCAGCTCCCCACGGAGCACAGATACGCAGTATTTT; CDR3aa: CASSSPRSTDTQYF
abundance: -; j_gene: TRBJ2-2; d_gene: TRBD2; v_gene: TRBV5-1; CDR3nt: TGCGCCAGCAGCTCCCAGAGGGGAGCGGGAACGTACACCGGGGAGCTGTTTTTT; CDR3aa: CASSSQRGAGTYTGELFF
abundance: many; j_gene: TRBJ2-3; d_gene: -; v_gene: TRBV7-2; CDR3nt: TGTGCCAGCAGCCCCAGGCAGGGTCTAGCAGATACGCAGTATTTT; CDR3aa: CASSPRQGLADTQYF
abundance: few; j_gene: TRBJ2-7; d_gene: -; v_gene: TRBV7-2; CDR3nt: TGTGCCAGCAGCTTATCTTCCTTACAGGGACCCTACGAGCAGTACTTC; CDR3aa: CASSLSSLQGPYEQYF
abundance: many; j_gene: TRBJ2-2; d_gene: -; v_gene: TRBV7-6; CDR3nt: TGTGCCAGCAGCTCGACTAGAGGGACACTGAACACCGGGGAGCTGTTTTTT; CDR3aa: CASSSTRGTLNTGELFF
abundance: -; j_gene: TRBJ2-3; d_gene: -; v_gene: TRBV20-1; CDR3nt: TGCAGTGCTACAGCCCCTGAGATCTCTAGCACAGATACGCAGTATTTT; CDR3aa: CSATAPEISSTDTQYF
abundance: many; j_gene: TRBJ2-1; d_gene: -; v_gene: TRBV5-1; CDR3nt: TGCGCCAGCAGCTTGGAATCCAGCGGGACAGACAATGAGCAGTTCTTC; CDR3aa: CASSLESSGTDNEQFF
abundance: many; j_gene: TRBJ1-2; d_gene: -; v_gene: TRBV12-3/TRBV12-4; CDR3nt: TGTGCCAGCAGTTTCGGGTCCGGGGTGGGTGGCTACACCTTC; CDR3aa: CASSFGSGVGGYTF
abundance: many; j_gene: TRBJ1-3; d_gene: TRBD1; v_gene: TRBV28; CDR3nt: TGTGCCAGCAGTCCCGGGACAGCCGGCTCTGGAAACACCATATATTTT; CDR3aa: CASSPGTAGSGNTIYF
abundance: many; j_gene: TRBJ2-1; d_gene: TRBD2; v_gene: TRBV27; CDR3nt: TGTGCCAGCAGTTTAACTAGCGGTAATGAGCAGTTCTTC; CDR3aa: CASSLTSGNEQFF
abundance: few; j_gene: TRBJ2-2; d_gene: -; v_gene: TRBV30; CDR3nt: TGTGCCTGGAGTGTACCAGGGTTTTATACAACTTACACCGGGGAGCTGTTTTTT; CDR3aa: CAWSVPGFYTTYTGELFF
abundance: many; j_gene: TRBJ2-1; d_gene: -; v_gene: TRBV7-2; CDR3nt: TGTGCCAGCAGCTTAGTCAAGTTTGAGCAGTTCTTC; CDR3aa: CASSLVKFEQFF
abundance: many; j_gene: TRBJ2-5; d_gene: TRBD2; v_gene: TRBV20-1; CDR3nt: TGCAGTGCTAGGGGGACTAGCGAGAGGATGGGTGTGGAGACCCAGTACTTC; CDR3aa: CSARGTSERMGVETQYF
abundance: many; j_gene: TRBJ2-3; d_gene: -; v_gene: TRBV4-2; CDR3nt: TGTGCCAGCAGCCAAGAGGTAGCAGATACGCAGTATTTT; CDR3aa: CASSQEVADTQYF
abundance: -; j_gene: TRBJ2-3; d_gene: -; v_gene: TRBV7-2; CDR3nt: TGTGCCAGCAGCATCGGGTTTCGTACAGATACGCAGTATTTT; CDR3aa: CASSIGFRTDTQYF
abundance: -; j_gene: TRBJ1-4; d_gene: -; v_gene: TRBV27; CDR3nt: TGTGCCAGCAAAGGGGCGACTAATGAAAAACTGTTTTTT; CDR3aa: CASKGATNEKLFF
abundance: many; j_gene: TRBJ2-5; d_gene: TRBD1; v_gene: TRBV25-1; CDR3nt: TGTGCCAGCAGTGACCCCGGGACAGGGTTTAGTTCTGAGACCCAGTACTTC; CDR3aa: CASSDPGTGFSSETQYF
abundance: -; j_gene: TRBJ2-2; d_gene: -; v_gene: TRBV2; CDR3nt: TGTGCCAGCAGTTCTAGCGGGACAGGCGCCGGGGAGCTGTTTTTT; CDR3aa: CASSSSGTGAGELFF
abundance: -; j_gene: TRBJ2-1; d_gene: -; v_gene: TRBV28; CDR3nt: TGTGCCAGCAGTTCACAGACTCCTTTGCAGTTCTTC; CDR3aa: CASSSQTPLQFF
abundance: many; j_gene: TRBJ2-2; d_gene: -; v_gene: TRBV20-1; CDR3nt: TGCAGTGCCTCGGGAAACACACACACCGGGGAGCTGTTTTTT; CDR3aa: CSASGNTHTGELFF
abundance: -; j_gene: TRBJ2-1; d_gene: TRBD2; v_gene: TRBV11-3; CDR3nt: TGTGCCAGCAGCAAAGGACTAGCGGGTTACAATGAGCAGTTCTTC; CDR3aa: CASSKGLAGYNEQFF